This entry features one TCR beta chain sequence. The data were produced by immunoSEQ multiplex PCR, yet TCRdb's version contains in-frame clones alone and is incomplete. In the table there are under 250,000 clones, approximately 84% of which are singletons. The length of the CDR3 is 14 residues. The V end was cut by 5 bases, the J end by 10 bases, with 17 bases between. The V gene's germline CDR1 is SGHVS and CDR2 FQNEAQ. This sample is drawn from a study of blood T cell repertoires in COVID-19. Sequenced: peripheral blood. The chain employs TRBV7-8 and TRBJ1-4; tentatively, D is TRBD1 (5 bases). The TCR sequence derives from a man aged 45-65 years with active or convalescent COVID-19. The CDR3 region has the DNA TGTGCCAGCAGCCCGAGCGGGGGACGAGGAAAACTGTTTTTT. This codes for CASSPSGGRGKLFF.